The 30 T cell receptor beta chains below come from one sample, sequenced in a study of PD-L1 blockade in urothelial cancer (dated by TCRdb to between 2016 and 2019). The time point label here, explained by the study, means: peripheral blood 6 weeks after treatment start. Libraries were constructed by the immunoSEQ multiplex PCR assay. The immuneACCESS repertoire file appears here via TCRdb, limited to in-frame rearrangements. These files lack a portion of the clones; in checked studies, under half of the deficit traces to unresolved V genes, and the cause of the others is not known. This sample holds about 48,000 clones; roughly 80% were observed only once. Of the sample, 8.8% falls within the top ten clones. The sequencing used PBMCs, collected around atezolizumab (anti-PD-L1) treatment. These receptor sequences come from a man between 65 and 85 years old with urothelial cancer.

The J gene is TRBJ2-5, the V gene TRBV5-4; 14 bases are a match to TRBD2. The germline CDR1 and CDR2 sequences are SGHNT and YYREEE (reference sequence). The V and J ends lost 4 bases and 3 bases, in that order; junction bases with no gene match: 2. The CDR3 length is 15 residues. CDR3 in DNA: TGTGCCAGCAGCACGGGACTAGCGGGAGAAGAGACCCAGTACTTC. Encoded protein: CASSTGLAGEETQYF. The full variable domain, its missing parts supplied by reference TRBV5-4 and TRBJ2-5, is ETGVTQSPTHLIKTRGQQVTLRCSSQSGHNTVSWYQQALGQGPQFIFQYYREEENGRGNFPPRFSGLQFPNYSSELNVNALELDDSALYLCASSTGLAGEETQYFGPGTRLLVL.

This clone turned up a few times. The rearrangement links TRBV27 to TRBJ2-7, with D possibly being TRBD1 (6 bases). The CDR3 covers 16 residues. Trimming took 1 base from V and 0 from J, leaving 13 bases between them. CDR1 is MNHEY, CDR2 SMNVEV, per germline (reference sequence). CDR3 residues: CASSLWDVGGSYEQYF. CDR3 nucleotides: TGTGCCAGCAGTTTATGGGACGTAGGGGGCTCCTACGAGCAGTACTTC.

The V and J genes are TRBV28 and TRBJ2-5; TRBD2 is a possible D gene (5 bases). CDR1 is MDHEN, CDR2 SYDVKM, per germline. This CDR3 is built from 15 residues. V lost 3 bases and J lost 4, with 15 bases in between. The CDR3 DNA follows: TGTGCCAGCAGTTTGAGAAAGGGCCGGGGAGAGACCCAGTACTTC. Translated, it gives CASSLRKGRGETQYF.

The chain employs TRBV5-4 and TRBJ2-5; 8 bases align to TRBD2. This CDR3 is built from 15 residues. Losses at the gene ends were 2 bases for V and 2 bases for J; bases not matched to a gene: 5. CDR1 and CDR2 from the germline V gene are SGHNT and YYREEE (reference sequence). The CDR3 DNA follows: TGTGCCAGCAGCTTTCAACTAGCGGAACAAGAGACCCAGTACTTC. This codes for CASSFQLAEQETQYF.

The rearrangement uses TRBV19 and TRBJ2-1; 9 nucleotides agree with TRBD2. Germline lookup yields CDR1 LNHDA and CDR2 SQIVND (reference sequence). The V gene end was trimmed by 5 bases and the J gene end by 9 bases; junction bases not matched to a gene: 8. The CDR3 has 14 residues. The CDR3 region has the DNA TGTGCCAGTAGTCCCCAGGCGGGAGGGGTTGAGCAGTTCTTC. Amino acid sequence: CASSPQAGGVEQFF.

The chain combines TRBV19 with TRBJ1-5, with TRBD1 as a possible D gene (6 bases). The CDR3 covers 12 residues. CDR1 is LNHDA and CDR2 is SQIVND in the germline V gene (reference sequence). The V and J ends lost 2 bases and 10 bases respectively, with 9 bases between them. CDR3 residues: CASSIPQGPQHF. CDR3 bases: TGTGCCAGTAGTATACCACAGGGACCCCAGCATTTT. Based on the CDR3 plus reference TRBV19 and TRBJ1-5, the full variable domain is DGGITQSPKYLFRKEGQNVTLSCEQNLNHDAMYWYRQDPGQGLRLIYYSQIVNDFQKGDIAEGYSVSREKKESFPLTVTSAQKNPTAFYLCASSIPQGPQHFGDGTRLSIL.

Concerning this clone itself: A junction boundary mismatches the germline segment, possibly from a read error. CDR3 DNA: TGTGCCTGGAGTATAGAACATTACAGTGAGCAGTTCTTC. This codes for CAWSIEHYSEQFF. This chain joins TRBV30 and TRBJ2-1, with no clear D. Germline values: CDR1 GTSNPN, CDR2 SVGIG (reference sequence). This CDR3 contains 13 residues.

This chain uses TRBV10-2 with TRBJ2-7, with 8 bases aligning to TRBD2. V lost 0 bases to trimming and J lost 5 bases; unmatched junction nucleotides: 3. Germline-derived CDR1 and CDR2 are WSHSY and SAAADI. The CDR3 runs to 14 residues. CDR3 DNA sequence: TGCGCCAGCAGTGAGTCCGGGGGGGCCCACGAGCAGTACTTC. It yields the protein CASSESGGAHEQYF.

The V gene is TRBV9, the J gene TRBJ2-7, with 7 positions matching TRBD2. Germline trimming cut 0 bases from V and 0 bases from J; bases unmatched to any gene: 0. The CDR3 has 14 residues. The germline CDR1 and CDR2 sequences are SGDLS and YYNGEE. The CDR3 loop is CASSVERDSYEQYF. The CDR3 bases are TGTGCCAGCAGCGTAGAGCGGGACTCCTACGAGCAGTACTTC. The whole variable domain, filled in from reference TRBV9 and TRBJ2-7, reads DSGVTQTPKHLITATGQRVTLRCSPRSGDLSVYWYQQSLDQGLQFLIQYYNGEERAKGNILERFSAQQFPDLHSELNLSSLELGDSALYFCASSVERDSYEQYFGPGTRLTVT.

The J gene is TRBJ1-1, the V gene TRBV6-1; D gene uncertain. The CDR3 has 11 amino acids. Per the germline V gene, CDR1 is MNHNS and CDR2 is SASEGT. Trimming took off 10 bases at V and 8 bases at J, with 14 bases between the two ends. The CDR3: CATVQILEAFF. DNA of the CDR3: TGTGCCACCGTACAGATATTAGAAGCTTTCTTT.

V is TRBV28 and J is TRBJ2-5, with D possibly matching TRBD2 (5 bases). Germline CDR1 MDHEN, CDR2 SYDVKM. This CDR3 region has 14 residues. Trimming stripped 5 bases from V and 5 bases from J, with 15 bases between. This CDR3 reads CASSPLGGSETQYF. CDR3 DNA: TGTGCCAGCAGTCCCCTCGGCGGGTCGGAGACCCAGTACTTC.

The chain joins TRBV21-1 to TRBJ2-1; the table's D call, TRBD1, was not checked against the DNA. TRBV21-1 is described as a pseudogene. The CDR3 covers 14 residues. CDR3 protein: CASSKRGSYNEQFF. CDR3 nucleotide sequence: TGTGCCAGCAGCAAAAGGGGATCCTACAATGAGCAGTTCTTC.

The CDR3 spells CASSFGGIGLAGDKNIQYF. CDR3 nucleotide sequence: TGTGCCAGCAGCTTTGGAGGAATTGGACTAGCGGGCGACAAAAACATTCAGTACTTC. The V and J genes are TRBV13 and TRBJ2-4; 11 bases map to TRBD2. Germline trimming cut 3 bases from V and 3 bases from J; bases unmatched to any gene: 13. Looked up from germline, CDR1 is PRHDT and CDR2 is FYEKMQ (reference sequence). The CDR3 spans 19 residues.

This clone was recorded a few times. The chain uses TRBV5-1 and TRBJ2-1; a weak D match, TRBD1 (7 bases). The CDR3 loop spans 16 amino acids. V was trimmed by 0 bases and J by 8 bases, leaving 18 bases between them. CDR1 is SGHRS and CDR2 is YFSETQ in the germline V gene. This CDR3 is CASSLAQGGTTDEQFF. CDR3 in DNA: TGCGCCAGCAGCTTGGCCCAGGGGGGAACTACGGATGAGCAGTTCTTC.

The chain is built from TRBV5-6 and TRBJ2-3; D gene unclear. V shed 4 bases and J shed 2 bases, with 14 bases lying between them. The CDR3 loop spans 15 amino acids. The germline gives CDR1 SGHDT, CDR2 YYEEEE. The CDR3: CASSPINSNTDTQYF. In nucleotides, the CDR3 is TGTGCCAGCAGCCCTATCAACTCCAACACAGATACGCAGTATTTT.

This clone was counted between two and nine times. The chain has TRBV28 and TRBJ2-5; D remains ambiguous. CDR3 length equals 13 residues. The V end lost 9 bases, the J end lost 3 bases, and 14 bases lay between the germline ends. Germline assignment: CDR1 MDHEN and CDR2 SYDVKM. CDR3 in amino acids: CASGPPDKETQYF. DNA of the CDR3: TGTGCCAGTGGGCCTCCCGATAAAGAGACCCAGTACTTC.

The CDR3 loop reads CASSQGTSGRVLAKNIQYF. The CDR3 DNA reads as TGCGCCAGCAGCCAGGGGACTAGCGGGAGGGTCCTAGCCAAAAACATTCAGTACTTC. The genes are TRBV4-1 and TRBJ2-4, with 16 bases lining up with TRBD2. CDR1 MGHRA and CDR2 YSYEKL come from the germline V gene. The length of the CDR3 is 19 residues. Losses at the gene ends were 3 bases for V and 0 bases for J; bases not matched to a gene: 5.

The rearrangement joins TRBV27 to TRBJ2-2; the match to TRBD2 covers 11 bases. V shed 5 bases and J 5 bases; nucleotides not matched to a gene: 7. The CDR3 extends over 16 amino acids. Germline V CDR1 and CDR2: MNHEY, SMNVEV (reference sequence). DNA of the CDR3: TGTGCCAGCAGTGAGATAGCGGGAGGGCAAACCGGGGAGCTGTTTTTT. Translating gives CASSEIAGGQTGELFF.

The rearrangement uses TRBV10-3 and TRBJ2-3, with D maybe TRBD2 (6 bases). CDR3 length: 13 residues. Trimming pared 9 bases from V and 4 bases from J, leaving 14 bases between. Germline CDR1 is ENHRY and CDR2 is SYGVKD. The CDR3 coding sequence is TGTGCCATGACGAGCCAGCGGGCAGATACGCAGTATTTT. Its translation is CAMTSQRADTQYF.

This rearrangement joins TRBV5-6 to TRBJ2-7, with 10 positions matching TRBD2. The germline V gene encodes CDR1 SGHDT and CDR2 YYEEEE. The V segment lost 3 bases and the J segment 5 bases; nucleotides outside the gene matches: 11. The CDR3 has 16 amino acids. DNA for the CDR3: TGTGCCAGCAGCTGGGGGCTAGCGGGAGAAGGGGACGAGCAGTACTTC. Protein sequence: CASSWGLAGEGDEQYF.

The gene calls are TRBV18 and TRBJ1-4; 8 bases are a match to TRBD1. Trimming removed 6 bases from V and 6 bases from J; junction bases left unmatched: 9. The germline CDR1 and CDR2 sequences are KGHSH and LQKENI. The CDR3 has 15 residues. CDR3 sequence reads: CASSPGQGGDEKLFF. The CDR3 coding sequence is TGTGCCAGCTCCCCTGGACAGGGTGGCGATGAAAAACTGTTTTTT. The full variable domain, with the rest looked up from reference TRBV18 and TRBJ1-4, is NAGVMQNPRHLVRRRGQEARLRCSPMKGHSHVYWYRQLPEEGLKFMVYLQKENIIDESGMPKERFSAEFPKEGPSILRIQQVVRGDSAAYFCASSPGQGGDEKLFFGSGTQLSVL.

The gene calls are TRBV18 and TRBJ1-4; D is uncertain. The V gene's germline CDR1 is KGHSH and CDR2 LQKENI. The CDR3 extends over 12 amino acids. Deletions cut 4 bases from V and 6 bases from J, with 6 bases between. The CDR3 bases are TGTGCCAGCTCACGCAGTTATGAAAAACTGTTTTTT. It encodes CASSRSYEKLFF.

The genes are TRBV18 and TRBJ1-1; 9 positions match TRBD1. V trimming: 2 bases; J trimming: 1 base; junction bases outside the gene matches: 2. The CDR3 extends over 15 amino acids. Germline loops: CDR1 KGHSH, CDR2 LQKENI. The CDR3 DNA is TGTGCCAGCTCACCAAGGGGACAGGGGAACACTGAAGCTTTCTTT. It encodes CASSPRGQGNTEAFF.

The chain joins TRBV6-5 to TRBJ2-2; the D gene is possibly TRBD2 (6 bases). CDR1 and CDR2 (germline): MNHEY, SVGAGI. The CDR3 is made up of 13 amino acids. The V gene lost 6 bases and the J gene lost 5 bases, with 10 bases spanning the gap. The CDR3 region is CASRLGSTGELFF. For the CDR3, the DNA is TGTGCCAGCAGACTCGGGAGTACCGGGGAGCTGTTTTTT.

The chain carries TRBV10-3 and TRBJ1-2, with 8 nucleotides matching TRBD1. Per germline, CDR1 ENHRY and CDR2 SYGVKD. After removal of 6 bases from V and 4 bases from J, the junction contained 7 bases not matched to a gene. The CDR3 consists of 14 residues. Written as DNA, the CDR3 is TGTGCCATCAGATCGGACAGGGAAGGCTATGGCTACACCTTC. This encodes CAIRSDREGYGYTF.

The chain recombines TRBV5-5 with TRBJ1-4; 7 bases match TRBD1. V lost 4 bases to trimming and J lost 6 bases; unmatched junction nucleotides: 9. The CDR3 totals 15 residues. Germline V lookup: CDR1 SGHKS, CDR2 YYEKEE (reference sequence). The CDR3 DNA follows: TGTGCCAGCAGCCCCCGACAGGGCCCGGATGAAAAACTGTTTTTT. This codes for CASSPRQGPDEKLFF.

The chain couples TRBV28 to TRBJ2-5; TRBD2 matches 8 bases. In germline, CDR1 is MDHEN, CDR2 SYDVKM. The CDR3 runs 14 residues. V lost 6 bases and J lost 5; bases outside the gene matches: 8. The CDR3 loop is CASSRGLVMETQYF. Written as DNA, the CDR3 is TGTGCCAGCAGCAGGGGACTAGTAATGGAGACCCAGTACTTC.

This clone was picked up a small number of times. The gene calls are TRBV10-2 and TRBJ2-1; 9 bases align to TRBD2. CDR3 size: 15 residues. V dropped 7 bases and J dropped 4; count of bases not matched to a gene: 8. Germline CDR1 WSHSY, CDR2 SAAADI. This CDR3 reads CASTLRLAAYNEQFF. The CDR3 DNA is TGCGCCAGCACTCTACGACTAGCGGCTTACAATGAGCAGTTCTTC.

The chain carries TRBV5-4 and TRBJ2-3, with a possible D match to TRBD2 (6 bases). The CDR3 length is 16 residues. Germline V gene data show CDR1 as SGHNT and CDR2 as YYREEE (reference sequence). V was trimmed by 0 bases and J by 0 bases, leaving 11 bases between them. CDR3 sequence: CASSLELADSTDTQYF. The CDR3, as DNA: TGTGCCAGCAGCTTGGAACTAGCTGATAGCACAGATACGCAGTATTTT.

This chain connects TRBV5-1 to TRBJ2-3; D gene ambiguous. Trimming pared 0 bases from V and 2 bases from J, leaving 10 bases between. CDR1 and CDR2 from the germline V gene are SGHRS and YFSETQ. The CDR3 consists of 15 residues. CDR3 residues: CASSLGASVTDTQYF. CDR3 DNA sequence: TGCGCCAGCAGCTTGGGAGCGTCTGTCACAGATACGCAGTATTTT.